Each of the 6 T cell receptor beta chains below was sequenced from the same sample in a study of T cell repertoires in cytomegalovirus infection. TCRdb used MiXCR to reprocess the reads, holding one entry per CDR3 protein. The table shows about 100,000 distinct CDR3 sequences, with approximately 17% occurring only once. The material sequenced was PBMCs. These receptor sequences come from a human donor in good health (CMV status not recorded). Some clones in this sample may be carry-over from other donors' samples.

This clonotype was detected only a few times. The chain employs TRBV7-9 and TRBJ2-5; TRBD1 matches 10 bases. The CDR3 runs to 16 residues. V gave up 5 bases and J gave up 5 bases; unmatched junction bases: 11. Germline V gene lookup returns CDR1 SEHNR and CDR2 FQNEAQ (reference sequence). The CDR3 is CASSPRQGANPETQYF. The DNA for the CDR3 is TGTGCCAGCAGCCCCCGACAGGGGGCAAATCCGGAGACCCAGTACTTC.

This clonotype was picked up many times. The chain couples TRBV6-5 to TRBJ2-5, with D tentatively TRBD2 (6 bases). The CDR3 runs to 15 residues. The germline CDR1 and CDR2 sequences are MNHEY and SVGAGI. Trimming shortened V by 2 bases and J by 5 bases, and 15 bases separated the two germline ends. DNA for the CDR3: TGTGCCAGCAGTTACAGACTAGGCAAGGGGGAGACCCAGTACTTC. This translates into CASSYRLGKGETQYF.

This clonotype was seen ten or more times. This chain connects TRBV7-2 to TRBJ1-1, with unresolved D. Germline V gene lookup returns CDR1 SGHTA and CDR2 FQGNSA. CDR3 length equals 14 residues. Trimming removed 1 base at V and 7 bases at J, with 13 bases between. Written as DNA, the CDR3 is TGTGCCAGCAGCTTAGGAGGGTATCGAAATGAAGCTTTCTTT. Protein: CASSLGGYRNEAFF.

With regard to this clonotype: A single base separates this from a much larger clone, so it may be a read error. V is TRBV10-3 and J is TRBJ2-7; 7 bases line up with TRBD2. J lost 3 bases, V lost 3 bases, and 8 bases had no gene match. CDR1 is ENHRY and CDR2 is SYGVKD in the germline V gene. This CDR3 comprises 15 residues. CDR3 DNA sequence: TGTGCCATCAGTGACCCGGGACTAAGATACTACGAGCAGTACTTC. Amino acids: CAISDPGLRYYEQYF.

V and J are TRBV11-2 and TRBJ1-3; no definite D call. CDR3 size: 14 residues. Germline CDR1 and CDR2: SGHAT and FQNNGV. Trimming removed 3 bases from V and 5 bases from J, with 11 bases in between. The CDR3 nucleotides read TGTGCCAGCAGCTTGTCTGAGCGCCGAAACACCATATATTTT. This translates into CASSLSERRNTIYF.

This clonotype was recorded many times. This chain uses TRBV28 with TRBJ1-4, with TRBD1 matching 11 bases. Trimming removed 7 bases from V and 8 bases from J; junction bases left unmatched: 9. The CDR3 has 15 residues. Per the germline V gene, CDR1 is MDHEN and CDR2 is SYDVKM. CDR3 sequence: CASTPGTGGREKLFF. In nucleotides, the CDR3 is TGTGCCAGCACCCCAGGGACAGGGGGGCGAGAAAAACTGTTTTTT.